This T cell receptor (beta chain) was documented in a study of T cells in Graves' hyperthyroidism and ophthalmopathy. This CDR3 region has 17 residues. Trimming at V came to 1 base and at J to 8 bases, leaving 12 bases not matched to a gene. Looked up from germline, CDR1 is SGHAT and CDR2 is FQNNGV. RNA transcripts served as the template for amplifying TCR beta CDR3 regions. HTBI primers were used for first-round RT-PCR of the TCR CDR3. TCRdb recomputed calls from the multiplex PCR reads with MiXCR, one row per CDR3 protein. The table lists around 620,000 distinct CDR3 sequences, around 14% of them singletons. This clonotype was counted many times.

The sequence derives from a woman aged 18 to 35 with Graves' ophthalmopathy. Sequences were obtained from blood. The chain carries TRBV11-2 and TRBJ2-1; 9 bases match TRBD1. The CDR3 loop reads CASSLVGLRDRVYEQFF. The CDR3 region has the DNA TGTGCCAGCAGCTTAGTAGGGCTCCGGGACAGGGTTTATGAGCAGTTCTTC.